This T cell receptor beta chain was retrieved from a study of T-cell memory formation after mild COVID-19 (dated by TCRdb to 2020 to 2023). Background for the entire study: TCR sequence clusters from the two donors were found to be largely donor specific. In a couple of donors, T-cell clones that expanded and contracted after mild COVID-19 were followed by sequencing TCRalpha and TCRbeta repertoires longitudinally. Two young, previously healthy adult volunteers made up the cohort, one male and one female.

General findings and caveats noted by the study authors: Clones contracting from day 15 to 85 had balanced CD4/CD8 phenotypes, while a second wave expanding from day 15 to 37 was biased towards CD4+. Some responding clones were detected in pre-infection memory, which suggested that pre-existing cross-reactive memory T cells had joined the SARS-CoV-2 response. Only a couple of mild cases were covered by the study, and larger cohorts that include severe cases with pre-infection samples were considered necessary. Contracting CD4+ clones were located mainly in the CM and EM memory subsets, whereas CD8+ clones were found to be enriched in EMRA. The second-wave clones that peaked on day 37 were not confirmed to be SARS-CoV-2 specific.

This clonotype was recorded a few times. Its binding antigen is unknown. The input lacks base qualities; no much larger clone sits a single base away. PBMCs were isolated by Ficoll-Paque density gradient centrifugation. For sequencing, an Illumina NovaSeq 6000 was employed. TCRalpha and TCRbeta cDNA libraries were constructed by 5'RACE with constant-segment primers, with sample barcodes and unique molecular identifiers being introduced. Trizol reagent was used to extract RNA from every sample. The libraries were amplified in two PCR steps, and the second step added a second sample barcode and Illumina TruSeq adapters. The libraries were sequenced on an Illumina NovaSeq using 2 x 150 bp paired-end reads. As for how the authors treated the data: With migec v1.2.7, reads were demultiplexed and then collapsed into UMI-guided consensus sequences. With mixcr v2.1.11, UMI consensuses were aligned to TRA and TRB V and J templates and assembled into clonotypes. A clonotype was counted as expanded or contracted only when both edgeR and NoisET called the clonotype significant, with the noise models trained on biological replicates. For edgeR calls, the thresholds were a false discovery rate-adjusted p below 0.01 and a log2 fold-change of 1. As an exploratory analysis of dynamics, max-normalized trajectories of the 1000 most abundant clonotypes were examined with PCA combined with hierarchical clustering. Each responding clone was given a CD4 or CD8 phenotype based on the CD4+ and CD8+ repertoires, which had been sequenced separately. TCRdb passed the public sequencing reads through fastp at Q25 and MiXCR, retaining productive beta sequences. Every entry covers one CDR3 protein and lists the most common genes and DNA from its rows. Clone size and V and J calls follow TCRdb, not the original study. The sample data list roughly 240,000 distinct CDR3 sequences, and 15% to 20% of these were observed just once. Roughly a fifth of the sample comes from the top ten.

The TCR comes from a man aged 18-30 years who had mild COVID-19 (a few samples of this study predate the infection). The sample titles of this study are shuffled in the database, so cell type and time point are left out; the donor was told from shared clones. The source material was PBMCs or a T cell subset sorted from them (not recorded which).

The DNA is TGTGCCAGCAGCGTAGCAGGGGATGGTCAGCCCCAGCATTTT. Its amino acids are CASSVAGDGQPQHF. The sequence is built from TRBV9 and TRBJ1-5; the D gene is perhaps TRBD1, on 6 matching bases. The CDR3 measures 14 amino acids from cysteine to phenylalanine. Only CDR3 DNA is held: 42 bases, read in frame from base 1. V drops 0 bases and J drops 6 bases, leaving 10 bases in between. CDR1 and CDR2 are read off the germline V gene as SGDLS and YYNGEE.